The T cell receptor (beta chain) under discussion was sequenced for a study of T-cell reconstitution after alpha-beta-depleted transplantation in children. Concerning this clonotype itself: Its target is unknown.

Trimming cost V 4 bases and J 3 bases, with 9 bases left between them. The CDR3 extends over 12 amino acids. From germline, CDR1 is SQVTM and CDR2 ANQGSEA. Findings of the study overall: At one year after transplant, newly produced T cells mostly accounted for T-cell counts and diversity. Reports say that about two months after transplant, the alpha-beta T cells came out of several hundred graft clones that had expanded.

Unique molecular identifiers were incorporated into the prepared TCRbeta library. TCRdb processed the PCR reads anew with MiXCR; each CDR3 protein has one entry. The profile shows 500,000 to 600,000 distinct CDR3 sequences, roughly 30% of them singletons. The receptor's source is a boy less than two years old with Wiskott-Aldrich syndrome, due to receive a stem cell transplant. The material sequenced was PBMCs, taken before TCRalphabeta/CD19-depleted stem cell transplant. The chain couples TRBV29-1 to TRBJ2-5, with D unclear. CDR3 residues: CSVGVLKETQYF. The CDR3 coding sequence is TGCAGCGTTGGAGTCCTTAAAGAGACCCAGTACTTC.